What follows is one T cell receptor beta chain and its context. What it binds is unknown. TCRdb's copy holds only in-frame clones and misses some; the assay was immunoSEQ multiplex PCR. The sample lists about 83,000 clones, more than 70% occurring once. This sample stems from a study of T cells in localized non-small cell lung cancer. The study, taken as a whole, reports: Overall survival was longer when the density of T cells in the blood was higher. Exceeding tumor, uninvolved adjacent lung had the highest T cell clonality.

This CDR3 contains 11 residues. V lost 6 bases and J 5 bases, leaving 10 bases between the germline ends. Germline V lookup: CDR1 GTSNPN, CDR2 SVGIG (reference sequence). The material sequenced was peripheral blood, taken before any cancer treatment. This rearrangement joins TRBV30 to TRBJ1-1; perhaps TRBD1 as D (6 bases). The TCR originated in a female donor of 60 years or more with stage I lung adenocarcinoma. The CDR3 reads CACPGQTEAFF. CDR3 coding DNA: TGTGCCTGCCCGGGACAAACTGAAGCTTTCTTT.